This T cell receptor beta chain derives from a study of shared clonotypes between healthy human individuals. For the study at large: Each donor contributed plates that comprised three CD4 naive, three CD4 memory, two CD8 naive and one CD8 memory.

Study-level points and caveats: The four-donor shared clonotypes exceeded non-shared clonotypes in generation probability, with non-shared ones scoring lower.

Recent acute infections and vaccinations were absent in the healthy HIV-negative adult donors. Researchers partitioned CD4+ cells into CD45RA+ naive and CD45RA-negative memory subsets. For this clone: Antigen specificity is unknown.

Assay used: immunoSEQ multiplex PCR; TCRdb lists only in-frame clones, some missing. This sample has about a million clones, with approximately 80% found just once. Sequenced material: memory CD4+ T cells sorted from blood. As to subset: CD45RA-negative fraction. This receptor was obtained from a man between 18 and 35 years old in good health.

CDR3 coding DNA: TGCGCCAGCAGCTTGGCCACAGAATTGGGACTAAAGCAGTACTTC. Protein: CASSLATELGLKQYF. This rearrangement joins TRBV5-1 to TRBJ2-7; TRBD2 agrees at 7 bases. This CDR3 region has 15 residues. Germline trimming cut 0 bases from V and 8 bases from J; bases unmatched to any gene: 11. Germline V CDR1 and CDR2: SGHRS, YFSETQ.